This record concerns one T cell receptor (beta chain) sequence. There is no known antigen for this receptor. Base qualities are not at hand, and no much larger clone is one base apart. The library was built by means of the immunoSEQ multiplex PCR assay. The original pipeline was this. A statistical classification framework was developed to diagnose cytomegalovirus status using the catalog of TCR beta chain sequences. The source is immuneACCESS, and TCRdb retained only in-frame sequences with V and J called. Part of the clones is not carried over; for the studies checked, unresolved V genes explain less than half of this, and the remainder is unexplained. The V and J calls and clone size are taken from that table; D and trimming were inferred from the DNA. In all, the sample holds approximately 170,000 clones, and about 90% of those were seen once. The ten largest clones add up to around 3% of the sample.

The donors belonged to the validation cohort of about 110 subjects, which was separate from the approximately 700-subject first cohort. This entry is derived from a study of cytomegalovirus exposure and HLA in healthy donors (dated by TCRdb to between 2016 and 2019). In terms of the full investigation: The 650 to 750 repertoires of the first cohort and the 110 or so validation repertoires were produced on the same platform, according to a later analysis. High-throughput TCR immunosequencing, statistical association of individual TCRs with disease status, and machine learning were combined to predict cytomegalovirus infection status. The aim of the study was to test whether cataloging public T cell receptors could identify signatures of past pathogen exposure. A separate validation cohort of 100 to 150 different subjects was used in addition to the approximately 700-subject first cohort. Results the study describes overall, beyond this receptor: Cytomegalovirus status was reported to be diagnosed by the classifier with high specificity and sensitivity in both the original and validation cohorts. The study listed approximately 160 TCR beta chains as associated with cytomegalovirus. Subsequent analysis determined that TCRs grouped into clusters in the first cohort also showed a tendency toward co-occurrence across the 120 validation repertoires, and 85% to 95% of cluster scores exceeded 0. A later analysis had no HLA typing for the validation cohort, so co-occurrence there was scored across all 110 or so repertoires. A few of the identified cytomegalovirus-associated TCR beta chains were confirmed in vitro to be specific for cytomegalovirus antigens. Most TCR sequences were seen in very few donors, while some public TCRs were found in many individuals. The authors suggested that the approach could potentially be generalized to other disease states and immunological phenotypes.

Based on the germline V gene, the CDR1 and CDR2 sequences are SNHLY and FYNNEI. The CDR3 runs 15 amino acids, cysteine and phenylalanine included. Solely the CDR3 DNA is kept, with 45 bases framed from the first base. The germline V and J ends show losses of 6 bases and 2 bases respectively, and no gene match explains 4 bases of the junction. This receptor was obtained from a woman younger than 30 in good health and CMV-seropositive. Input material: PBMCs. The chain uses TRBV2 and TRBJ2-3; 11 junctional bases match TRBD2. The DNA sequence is TGTGCCAGCAGACTAGCGGGGGTACTCACAGATACGCAGTATTTT. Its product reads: CASRLAGVLTDTQYF. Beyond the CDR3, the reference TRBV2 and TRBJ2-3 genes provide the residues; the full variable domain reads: EPEVTQTPSHQVTQMGQEVILRCVPISNHLYFYWYRQILGQKVEFLVSFYNNEISEKSEIFDDQFSVERPDGSNFTLKIRSTKLEDSAMYFCASRLAGVLTDTQYFGPGTRLTVL.